The sequence of this T cell receptor beta chain was determined in a study of memory CD4+ T cells and cytomegalovirus serostatus. Study observations and caveats: CD4+ memory repertoires contained about two fifths of the roughly 150 reported CMV TCRbeta sequences.

Generated by immunoSEQ multiplex PCR, the TCRdb table keeps only in-frame clones and is missing some. Here the sample spans tens of thousands of clones, about 76% being singletons. As concerns this clone: Its matching antigen is unknown.

The CDR3 length is 15 residues. The ends lost 2 bases at V and 7 bases at J; junction bases unmatched: 11. Looked up from germline, CDR1 is MNHNS and CDR2 is SASEGT. Single viable CD3+CD4+CD8-CD45RO+ cells were sorted as the memory CD4+ T cells. Serostatus was set by detecting CMV pp150, pp28, p38, p52 IgG. The chain joins TRBV6-1 to TRBJ2-7; 7 nucleotides line up with TRBD2. This receptor was taken from an adult in good health and CMV-seronegative. Some clones in this sample may be carry-over from other donors' samples. Source material: memory CD4+ T cells from blood. The CDR3 DNA is TGTGCCAGCAGTGAAAGAGCGGGGCCAATCGGGGAGCAGTACTTC. Translating gives CASSERAGPIGEQYF.